This TCR beta chain was sequenced in a study of identical twins. Study outcomes and limitations: Conclusions were based on cross-sectional statistical analysis, without following the same donors. Models predicted too little out-of-frame TCR alpha sharing in monozygotic twins. Diverse VJ usage suggested most zero-insertion clonotypes were not invariant T cells. Cord blood's abundant beta clonotypes had fewer insertions, unlike memory repertoires.

The CDR3 is 13 residues long. Looked up from germline, CDR1 is KGHDR and CDR2 is SFDVKD. Trimming pared 6 bases from V and 3 bases from J, leaving 7 bases between. From the 5' RACE reads, TCRdb called clonotypes with MiXCR, one entry per CDR3 protein. The sample gives fewer than 450,000 distinct CDR3 sequences, 9% of which show up once; roughly 8.9% is in the top ten. As to this clonotype: Its matching antigen is unknown.

Sequencing was performed on naive T cells sorted from blood. This TCR derives from a woman aged 50 to 65 in good health. The chain couples TRBV24-1 to TRBJ2-2; D gene ambiguous. The chain's CDR3 is CATSSEYTGELFF. CDR3 bases: TGTGCCACCAGTTCGGAGTACACCGGGGAGCTGTTTTTT.